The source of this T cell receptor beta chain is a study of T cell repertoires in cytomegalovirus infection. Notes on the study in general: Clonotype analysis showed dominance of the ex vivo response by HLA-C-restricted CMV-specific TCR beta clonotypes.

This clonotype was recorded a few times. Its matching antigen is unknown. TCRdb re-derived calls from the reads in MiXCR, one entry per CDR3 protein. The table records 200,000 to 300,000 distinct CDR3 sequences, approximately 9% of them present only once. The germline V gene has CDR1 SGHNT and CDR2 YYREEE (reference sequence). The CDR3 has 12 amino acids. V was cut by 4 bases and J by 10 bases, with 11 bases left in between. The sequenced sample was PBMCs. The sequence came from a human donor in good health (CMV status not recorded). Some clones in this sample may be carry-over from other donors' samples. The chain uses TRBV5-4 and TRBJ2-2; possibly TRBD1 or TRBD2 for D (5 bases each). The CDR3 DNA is TGTGCCAGCAGCCGGGGCCTTGAGGAGCTGTTTTTT. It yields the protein CASSRGLEELFF.